The 3 T cell receptor beta chains listed next were all sequenced from one sample in a study of OX40 agonist ivuxolimab in advanced cancers. TCRdb's table, derived via immunoSEQ multiplex PCR, lists solely in-frame clones and lacks some. The repertoire holds about 79,000 clones, with 90% as singletons. The source material was CD4+ or CD8+ T cells sorted from blood, sampled in a trial of the OX40 agonist ivuxolimab. All receptors come from an adult with an advanced solid tumor such as melanoma, head and neck, liver or kidney cancer.

CDR3 nucleotide sequence: TGTGCCAGCAGCGAGGGGCACCCTCCCTCACCCCTCCACTTT. It is translated as CASSEGHPPSPLHF. This rearrangement joins TRBV6-5 to TRBJ1-6; the D gene is possibly TRBD1 (5 bases). The V gene's germline CDR1 is MNHEY and CDR2 SVGAGI. V dropped 6 bases and J dropped 10 bases, with 16 bases sitting between them. This CDR3 comprises 14 residues.

This clone was observed a single time. This rearrangement joins TRBV7-6 to TRBJ1-3, with TRBD1 matching over 8 bases. The germline CDR1 and CDR2 sequences are SGHVS and FNYEAQ. The CDR3 spans 16 residues. V was clipped by 1 base and J by 5 bases; unmatched bases: 7. CDR3 sequence reads: CASSLGVQGGRNTIYF. The CDR3 coding sequence is TGTGCCAGCAGCTTAGGCGTACAGGGGGGGAGAAACACCATATATTTT.

V is TRBV28 and J is TRBJ2-3; 9 nucleotides match TRBD1. The germline gives CDR1 MDHEN, CDR2 SYDVKM. This CDR3 spans 16 amino acids. V gave up 5 bases and J gave up 4 bases; unmatched junction bases: 10. The CDR3, as DNA: TGTGCCAGCAGTCCGGACAGGGGAGCGAGGTCAGATACGCAGTATTTT. It yields the protein CASSPDRGARSDTQYF.